Listed below are T cell receptor beta chains from one sample, sequenced in a study of CD8+ T cells in alopecia areata. Sequencing was performed with immunoSEQ multiplex PCR; in TCRdb, only in-frame clones are kept and a portion is missing. The sample holds roughly 4,400 clones, approximately 90% seen once. Material: skin, obtained at week 4, from a patient treated with tofacitinib. The receptors originated from a human donor with alopecia areata. Each CDR3 is given with its conserved first and last residue. D genes are given only for firm matches. The listing skips clone size in some rows; elsewhere it reads once, few, many or a size class.

D: -
V: TRBV6-6
size: -
J: TRBJ2-5
DNA: TGTGCCAGCAGTAACGAGGGTGCCTGGGGGGAGACCCAGTACTTC
CDR3: CASSNEGAWGETQYF

D: -
V: TRBV30
size: -
J: TRBJ2-1
DNA: TGTGCCTGGGAATATACCGTGGTCCCCCCCAATGAGCAGTTCTTC
CDR3: CAWEYTVVPPNEQFF

D: -
V: TRBV11-3
size: -
J: TRBJ2-7
DNA: TGTGCCAGCAGCCCCGGGCTGGGAGCCGAGCAGTACTTC
CDR3: CASSPGLGAEQYF

D: -
V: TRBV9
size: -
J: TRBJ2-3
DNA: TGTGCCAGCAGCGCTTATCGCGGGCTAGATACGCAGTATTTT
CDR3: CASSAYRGLDTQYF

D: TRBD1
V: TRBV10-2
size: -
J: TRBJ1-1
DNA: TGCGCCAGCAGTGAATTCCAGACAGGGTACGCCTTGAACACTGAAGCTTTCTTT
CDR3: CASSEFQTGYALNTEAFF

D: TRBD1
V: TRBV5-1
size: -
J: TRBJ2-2
DNA: TGCGCCAGCAGCTTGGCCGTAGGACAGGCGAACACCGGGGAGCTGTTTTTT
CDR3: CASSLAVGQANTGELFF

D: -
V: TRBV29-1
size: -
J: TRBJ2-3
DNA: TGCAGCGTTGTAGGGGTCAAGACTAGCACAGATACGCAGTATTTT
CDR3: CSVVGVKTSTDTQYF

D: -
V: TRBV10-2
size: few
J: TRBJ1-4
DNA: TGCGCCAGCAGTGGAGGGGGAACTAATGAAAAACTGTTTTTT
CDR3: CASSGGGTNEKLFF

D: TRBD1
V: TRBV7-2
size: -
J: TRBJ1-5
DNA: TGTGCCAGCAGCTTAGACAGGGGAAATCAGCCCCAGCATTTT
CDR3: CASSLDRGNQPQHF

D: -
V: TRBV6-6
size: large
J: TRBJ1-2
DNA: TGTGCCAGCAGTTACTCACCAGGAGGGGACTATGGCTACACCTTC
CDR3: CASSYSPGGDYGYTF

D: -
V: TRBV28
size: -
J: TRBJ1-2
DNA: TGTGCCAGCAGTTTACGGGGCATGGACTATGGCTACACCTTC
CDR3: CASSLRGMDYGYTF

D: -
V: TRBV28
size: -
J: TRBJ1-5
DNA: TGTGCCAGCAGTTTAAATGCACGCGGTCAGCCCCAGCATTTT
CDR3: CASSLNARGQPQHF

D: -
V: TRBV10-2
size: -
J: TRBJ1-1
DNA: TGCGCCAGCAGTGAAGGCTGGGGGGGCACTGAAGCTTTCTTT
CDR3: CASSEGWGGTEAFF

D: -
V: TRBV9
size: -
J: TRBJ2-6
DNA: TGTGCCAGCAGCGCGTCCGGGGCCAACGTCCTGACTTTC
CDR3: CASSASGANVLTF

D: -
V: TRBV27
size: -
J: TRBJ1-2
DNA: TGTGCCAGCCGAAAGATCGGAGGAGGCTATGGCTACACCTTC
CDR3: CASRKIGGGYGYTF

D: -
V: TRBV30
size: -
J: TRBJ1-4
DNA: TGTGCCTGCACTGGAATCAAAGGGCGGGGAGAAAAACTGTTTTTT
CDR3: CACTGIKGRGEKLFF

D: -
V: TRBV4-3
size: -
J: TRBJ1-4
DNA: TGCGCCAGCAGCCAAGATCGGGACTTAAACCGTGGAAAACTGTTTTTT
CDR3: CASSQDRDLNRGKLFF

D: -
V: TRBV14
size: -
J: TRBJ2-1
DNA: TGTGCCAGCAGCCAAGATTTCAAGGGGGGCGACTCCTACAATGAGCAGTTCTTC
CDR3: CASSQDFKGGDSYNEQFF

D: -
V: TRBV7-2
size: -
J: TRBJ2-4
DNA: TGTGCCAGCAGCTTAGGCCAGCACAAAAACATTCAGTACTTC
CDR3: CASSLGQHKNIQYF

D: -
V: TRBV7-3
size: -
J: TRBJ1-6
DNA: TGTGCCAGCAGCTCAGAAATGTATACGCCCCTCCACTTT
CDR3: CASSSEMYTPLHF

D: -
V: TRBV7-2
size: -
J: TRBJ1-6
DNA: TGTGCCAGCAGACCTTTCACCAGGGATTCACCCCTCCACTTT
CDR3: CASRPFTRDSPLHF

D: -
V: TRBV4-1
size: -
J: TRBJ2-3
DNA: TGCGCCAGCAGCCAAGACCCTTCTTCCGCGGATACGCAGTATTTT
CDR3: CASSQDPSSADTQYF

D: -
V: TRBV5-1
size: -
J: TRBJ1-1
DNA: TGCGCCAGCAGCTTGGAGGGTCCGGATCCCGATTGGAACACTGAAGCTTTCTTT
CDR3: CASSLEGPDPDWNTEAFF

D: -
V: TRBV27
size: -
J: TRBJ2-3
DNA: TGTGCCAGCAGTTTAATAGGGTTTAGCACAGATACGCAGTATTTT
CDR3: CASSLIGFSTDTQYF

D: TRBD1
V: TRBV29-1
size: -
J: TRBJ1-2
DNA: TGCAGCGTGTACAATCCGGGACAGGGAGGCTATGGCTACACCTTC
CDR3: CSVYNPGQGGYGYTF

D: -
V: TRBV15
size: -
J: TRBJ1-2
DNA: TGTGCCACCAGCCGCCCCGGGACACTTGCAGGCTACACCTTC
CDR3: CATSRPGTLAGYTF

D: TRBD2
V: TRBV4-3
size: -
J: TRBJ2-3
DNA: TGCGCCAGCAGCCAAGATACGAATAGCGGGGTCACTAGCACAGATACGCAGTATTTT
CDR3: CASSQDTNSGVTSTDTQYF